The 18 T cell receptor beta chains listed next were all sequenced from one sample in a study of response to subunit inactivated influenza vaccine. TCRdb reprocessed the RT-PCR reads with MiXCR, giving one entry per CDR3 protein. Of some 800,000 distinct CDR3 sequences listed, 21% are singletons. The sequenced sample was PBMCs from blood, obtained roughly 5 days after vaccination. The receptors here all came from a middle-aged man who received an inactivated influenza vaccine.

The chain employs TRBV12-3 or TRBV12-4 and TRBJ2-5; D is possibly TRBD2 (5 bases). V gave up 6 bases and J gave up 5 bases, with 16 bases separating them. The CDR3 covers 14 residues. The CDR3 loop is CASSDRLARETQYF. In DNA form, the CDR3 reads TGTGCCAGCAGCGACCGGCTAGCCCGGGAGACCCAGTACTTC.

The chain joins TRBV20-1 to TRBJ1-5; 7 bases align to TRBD1. The CDR3 is made up of 13 amino acids. J lost 7 bases, V lost 6 bases, and 9 bases had no gene match. The V gene's germline CDR1 is DFQATT and CDR2 SNEGSKA (reference sequence). CDR3 DNA sequence: TGCAGTGCCTACGGACAGGATGGCCAGCCCCAGCATTTT. Translation: CSAYGQDGQPQHF.

The chain carries TRBV27 and TRBJ2-3; TRBD2 agrees at 7 bases. Germline trimming cut 9 bases from V and 11 bases from J; bases unmatched to any gene: 11. The CDR3 runs to 12 residues. Germline loops: CDR1 MNHEY, CDR2 SMNVEV (reference sequence). CDR3 nucleotides: TGTGCCAGTGGACTAGTCGGGTTTATGCAGTATTTT. It yields the protein CASGLVGFMQYF.

The chain combines TRBV11-2 with TRBJ2-7; possibly TRBD2 for D (6 bases). Trimming removed 7 bases at V and 5 bases at J, with 21 bases between. There are 15 residues in the CDR3. The germline CDR1 and CDR2 sequences are SGHAT and FQNNGV. The CDR3 DNA sequence: TGTGCCAGCAAACAACTAATGGAGGGGTTGAACGAGCAGTACTTC. This encodes CASKQLMEGLNEQYF.

V gene TRBV24-1 combines with J gene TRBJ2-2; D might be TRBD1 (6 bases). V was shortened by 2 bases and J by 6 bases, with 12 bases between the two germline ends. Germline V gene lookup returns CDR1 KGHDR and CDR2 SFDVKD. CDR3 length: 15 residues. CDR3 sequence: CATSDSPDRSGELFF. CDR3 bases: TGTGCCACCAGTGATTCCCCTGACAGGTCCGGGGAGCTGTTTTTT.

This rearrangement joins TRBV30 to TRBJ2-1; D unresolved. This CDR3 has 13 amino acids. The germline V gene has CDR1 GTSNPN and CDR2 SVGIG (reference sequence). Trimming cost V 2 bases and J 0 bases, with 5 bases left between them. CDR3 in DNA: TGTGCCTGGAGTATAGTCTCCTACAATGAGCAGTTCTTC. Translation gives CAWSIVSYNEQFF.

For the CDR3, the DNA is TGTGCCAGCAGTTTATCGCCCAGGCTCCCTAACTATGGCTACACCTTC. This translates into CASSLSPRLPNYGYTF. The chain links TRBV27 to TRBJ1-2; D not resolved. Germline lookup yields CDR1 MNHEY and CDR2 SMNVEV (reference sequence). CDR3 length equals 16 residues. Trimming cost V 0 bases and J 0 bases, with 11 bases left between them.

The chain uses TRBV12-3 or TRBV12-4 and TRBJ2-1; D possibly corresponds to TRBD2 (5 bases). The V and J ends lost 1 base and 10 bases respectively, with 11 bases between them. CDR3 length: 13 residues. The CDR3 loop reads CASSLGPREEQFF. The CDR3 nucleotides are TGTGCCAGCAGTTTAGGGCCGAGGGAGGAGCAGTTCTTC.

The chain couples TRBV20-1 to TRBJ2-1; TRBD1 matches at 8 bases. The germline V gene encodes CDR1 DFQATT and CDR2 SNEGSKA (reference sequence). This CDR3 is 16 amino acids long. V lost 0 bases and J lost 2; bases outside the gene matches: 6. As DNA, the CDR3 is TGCAGTGCTAGAGAGGGAGGCAGGGGGCCCTACAATGAGCAGTTCTTC. This sequence encodes CSAREGGRGPYNEQFF.

This chain uses TRBV6-2 or TRBV6-3 with TRBJ2-5, with D possibly matching TRBD1 (6 bases). CDR3 length: 15 residues. The germline V and J ends were trimmed by 0 bases and 7 bases, with 15 bases remaining between them. The germline V gene encodes CDR1 MNHEY and CDR2 SVGEGT. CDR3: CASSYSRFGRGTQYF. CDR3 nucleotide sequence: TGTGCCAGCAGTTACTCGAGGTTTGGCAGGGGGACCCAGTACTTC.

This clonotype showed up many times. One junction end does not reproduce the germline sequence, and a read error may be involved. V usage is TRBV5-1 and J usage is TRBJ1-1, with D possibly TRBD1 on 5 matching bases. The CDR3 consists of 13 residues. CDR1 is SGHRS, CDR2 YFSETQ, per germline. CDR3 coding DNA: TGTGCCAGCAGTCTTGGCCAGGGCGCTGAAGCTTTCTTT. Its protein product is CASSLGQGAEAFF.

The genes are TRBV20-1 and TRBJ1-1, with D maybe TRBD1 (5 bases). Germline lookup yields CDR1 DFQATT and CDR2 SNEGSKA (reference sequence). CDR3 length equals 14 residues. Trimming took off 2 bases at V and 5 bases at J, with 15 bases between the two ends. The chain's CDR3 is CSARSDAGRTEAFF. CDR3 in DNA: TGCAGTGCTAGATCGGACGCAGGGAGGACTGAAGCTTTCTTT.

This rearrangement joins TRBV12-3 or TRBV12-4 to TRBJ2-3; 10 nucleotides line up with TRBD2. With 3 bases clipped from V and 2 bases from J, the junction kept 8 bases outside the gene matches. The CDR3 runs 17 residues. The CDR3 DNA is TGTGCCAGCAGTTTTCTAGCGGGGGCCCCTTTCACAGATACGCAGTATTTT. The encoded protein is CASSFLAGAPFTDTQYF.

This clonotype occurred a few times. The chain uses TRBV7-2 and TRBJ2-3, with a tentative D call TRBD2 (5 bases). The V end lost 4 bases, the J end lost 2 bases, and 13 bases lay between the germline ends. CDR1 is SGHTA, CDR2 FQGNSA, per germline. The CDR3 has 15 residues. CDR3 DNA: TGTGCCAGCAGCTCGCGAGGGTATCACACAGATACGCAGTATTTT. Translation: CASSSRGYHTDTQYF.

J is TRBJ2-7 and V is TRBV10-3; the D gene is possibly TRBD2 (6 bases). The CDR3 is 15 residues long. The germline V and J ends were trimmed by 4 bases and 3 bases, with 16 bases remaining between them. Germline CDR1 reads ENHRY; CDR2 reads SYGVKD. Written as DNA, the CDR3 is TGTGCCATCAGTGCCGACGGGACTTCCCTCTACGAGCAGTACTTC. This translates into CAISADGTSLYEQYF.

Ten or more counts support this clonotype. V gene TRBV28 combines with J gene TRBJ1-5; no definite D call. The germline gives CDR1 MDHEN, CDR2 SYDVKM. The CDR3 length is 15 residues. V was clipped by 5 bases and J by 0 bases, with 11 bases between them. The CDR3 DNA reads as TGTGCCAGCAGTCGACAAGGGTATAGCAATCAGCCCCAGCATTTT. This encodes CASSRQGYSNQPQHF.

The CDR3 is CASRGGIGLRQYF. The CDR3 region has the DNA TGTGCCAGCAGAGGGGGTATAGGGCTCCGGCAGTACTTC. The chain employs TRBV12-3 or TRBV12-4 and TRBJ2-7; the D gene is possibly TRBD1 (6 bases). The CDR3 length is 13 residues. The V and J ends lost 6 bases and 9 bases respectively, with 18 bases between them.

This chain connects TRBV10-3 to TRBJ2-5; D is ambiguous. Germline CDR1 ENHRY, CDR2 SYGVKD. The V end lost 1 base, the J end lost 5 bases, and 8 bases lay between the germline ends. The CDR3 runs to 13 residues. CDR3 coding DNA: TGTGCCATCAGTGAGTACAGCCAGGAGACCCAGTACTTC. It yields the protein CAISEYSQETQYF.